The 6 T cell receptor beta chains reported below all come from one sample, sequenced in a study of blood T cell repertoires in COVID-19. Only in-frame clones appear in the TCRdb table, and some are missing; sequencing was by immunoSEQ multiplex PCR. The sample records some 120,000 clones, more than 80% being singletons. The sequencing sample was made of peripheral blood. The source of these receptors is a human donor in a cohort sampled during active COVID-19.

The J gene is TRBJ2-5, the V gene TRBV29-1, with D perhaps TRBD2 (6 bases). The V gene lost 5 bases and the J gene lost 2 bases, with 12 bases spanning the gap. The CDR3 loop spans 13 amino acids. Germline CDR1 and CDR2: SQVTM and ANQGSEA. The chain's CDR3 is CSVPGSLQETQYF. CDR3 nucleotide sequence: TGCAGCGTTCCCGGGAGCTTACAAGAGACCCAGTACTTC.

This rearrangement joins TRBV4-1 to TRBJ1-4; tentatively, D is TRBD1 (5 bases). With 1 base removed from V and 7 bases from J, the gap between germline ends came to 16 bases. The V gene's germline CDR1 is MGHRA and CDR2 YSYEKL. This CDR3 is 16 amino acids long. DNA for the CDR3: TGCGCCAGCAGCCAAGGCCCGCTAGGGGTTGGTGAAAAACTGTTTTTT. It translates to CASSQGPLGVGEKLFF.

The V call is TRBV19, the J call TRBJ2-2; TRBD2 aligns across 13 bases. Per the germline V gene, CDR1 is LNHDA and CDR2 is SQIVND (reference sequence). The CDR3 covers 15 residues. V was clipped by 5 bases and J by 7 bases; unmatched bases: 4. The CDR3 DNA is TGTGCCAGTAGTCTGACTAGCGGGAGGCTCGGGGAGCTGTTTTTT. It specifies CASSLTSGRLGELFF.

This clone showed up just a few times. The J gene is TRBJ2-7, the V gene TRBV5-1; a weak D match, TRBD2 (6 bases). Between the trimmed V and J ends, which lost 2 bases and 0 bases, there was a span of 6 bases. Germline V gene sequence: CDR1 SGHRS, CDR2 YFSETQ. The CDR3 is 13 amino acids. CDR3 amino acids: CASSFGSSYEQYF. The CDR3 DNA is TGCGCCAGCAGCTTCGGGAGCTCCTACGAGCAGTACTTC.

This clone has a handful of counts. The rearrangement links TRBV10-2 to TRBJ2-2, with TRBD2 matching 8 bases. In germline, CDR1 is WSHSY, CDR2 SAAADI. The CDR3 is 17 residues long. Trimming cost V 4 bases and J 1 base; bases outside gene matches: 8. CDR3 amino acids: CASSVRSGRGNTGELFF. DNA for the CDR3: TGCGCCAGCAGTGTCAGGAGCGGGAGAGGGAACACCGGGGAGCTGTTTTTT.

The chain recombines TRBV7-9 with TRBJ1-1, with D unresolved. CDR3 size: 16 residues. V was cut by 5 bases and J by 6 bases, with 22 bases left in between. Germline V lookup: CDR1 SEHNR, CDR2 FQNEAQ (reference sequence). The CDR3 here is CASSPARWGGTPEAFF. For the CDR3, the DNA is TGTGCCAGCAGCCCCGCCCGTTGGGGAGGAACGCCTGAAGCTTTCTTT.